This paragraph covers one T cell receptor beta chain sequence. TCRdb independently ran MiXCR on the RT-PCR reads; one entry per CDR3 protein. The sample carries over 150,000 distinct CDR3 sequences, roughly two fifths recorded once. The data are from a study of patients and donors after allogeneic stem cell transplantation. V was clipped by 1 base and J by 2 bases; unmatched bases: 10. The CDR3 is 18 amino acids. The chain recombines TRBV12-3 or TRBV12-4 with TRBJ2-7; 11 positions match TRBD2. The sequenced sample consisted of blood, either unsorted or a sorted T cell fraction (not recorded which). This TCR derives from a human donor who was either an allogeneic HSCT recipient or a stem cell or donor lymphocyte infusion donor (not recorded which). It is not recorded whose cells these are; they may come from a transplant donor. Here the CDR3 reads CASSLEGPGLAGAYEQYF. In DNA form, the CDR3 reads TGTGCCAGCAGTTTAGAGGGGCCCGGACTAGCGGGCGCCTACGAGCAGTACTTC.